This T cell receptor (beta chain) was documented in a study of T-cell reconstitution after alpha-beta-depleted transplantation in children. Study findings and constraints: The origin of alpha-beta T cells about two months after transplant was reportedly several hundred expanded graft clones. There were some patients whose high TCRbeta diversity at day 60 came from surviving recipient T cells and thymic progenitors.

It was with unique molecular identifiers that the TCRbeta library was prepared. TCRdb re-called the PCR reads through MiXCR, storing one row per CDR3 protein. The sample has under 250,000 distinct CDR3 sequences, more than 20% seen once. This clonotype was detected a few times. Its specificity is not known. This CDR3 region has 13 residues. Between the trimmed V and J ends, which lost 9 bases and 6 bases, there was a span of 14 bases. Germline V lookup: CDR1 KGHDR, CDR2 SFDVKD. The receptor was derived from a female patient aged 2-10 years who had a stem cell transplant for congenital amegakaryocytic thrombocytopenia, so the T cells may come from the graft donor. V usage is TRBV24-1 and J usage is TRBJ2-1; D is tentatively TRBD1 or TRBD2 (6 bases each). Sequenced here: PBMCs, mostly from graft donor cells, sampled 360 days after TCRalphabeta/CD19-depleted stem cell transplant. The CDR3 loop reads CATLWGASNEQFF. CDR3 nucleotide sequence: TGTGCCACCCTTTGGGGGGCATCCAATGAGCAGTTCTTC.